This is a list of T cell receptor beta chains from one sample in a study of T cell repertoires in cytomegalovirus infection. TCRdb redid the calling of the reads with MiXCR, one entry per CDR3 protein. The repertoire has about 830,000 distinct CDR3 sequences, approximately 32% of them found once; the top ten carry about an eighth. No antigens are known for them. Here the sequenced sample was cultured CD8+ T cells from PBMCs, taken from culture after CMV antigen stimulation. These receptors all stem from a human donor in good health (CMV status not recorded). Some clones in this sample may be carry-over from other donors' samples. The CDR3 runs from the conserved cysteine through the conserved F or W. A D gene is named only where the DNA matches it firmly. The size entry is marked missing in some rows and otherwise reads once, few, many or a size class.

J	D	size	V	CDR3	DNA
TRBJ2-1	TRBD2	NA	TRBV7-9	CASSLGTSGTWGNEQFF	TGTGCCAGCAGCTTAGGGACTAGCGGGACCTGGGGAAATGAGCAGTTCTTC
TRBJ1-1	NA	NA	TRBV6-1	CASHYLWGNTEAFF	TGTGCCAGCCACTATCTTTGGGGGAACACTGAAGCTTTCTTT
TRBJ2-3	NA	NA	TRBV4-1	CASSQDISPGTDTQYF	TGCGCCAGCAGCCAAGATATAAGTCCTGGCACAGATACGCAGTATTTT
TRBJ2-5	NA	NA	TRBV20-1	CSAPPRGKLRETQYF	TGCAGTGCTCCTCCGAGAGGAAAATTGAGGGAGACCCAGTACTTC
TRBJ2-6	NA	NA	TRBV27	CASSWGGANVLTF	TGTGCCAGCAGCTGGGGTGGGGCCAACGTCCTGACTTTC
TRBJ2-2	TRBD2	NA	TRBV3-1	CASSPGLAGGRGTGELFF	TGTGCCAGCAGCCCGGGACTAGCGGGGGGGCGGGGCACCGGGGAGCTGTTTTTT
TRBJ2-5	TRBD2	NA	TRBV12-5	CASGWSTSGGIETQYF	TGTGCTAGTGGTTGGTCGACTAGCGGGGGAATTGAGACCCAGTACTTC
TRBJ2-5	NA	NA	TRBV9	CASSVELGPGETQYF	TGTGCCAGCAGCGTAGAATTGGGTCCCGGGGAGACCCAGTACTTC
TRBJ1-5	TRBD1	many	TRBV7-2	CASSLSGGEQPQHF	TGTGCCAGCAGCTTATCAGGGGGCGAACAGCCCCAGCATTTT
TRBJ2-3	NA	few	TRBV13	CASISGDSSFADTQYF	TGTGCCAGCATCAGCGGGGACAGTTCATTTGCAGATACGCAGTATTTT
TRBJ1-2	TRBD1	NA	TRBV4-1	CASSQPGGADYGYTF	TGCGCCAGCAGCCAGCCAGGGGGCGCAGACTATGGCTACACCTTC
TRBJ1-1	NA	NA	TRBV27	CASSLKGRFRLAVHEAFF	TGTGCCAGCAGTTTAAAAGGACGGTTTCGTTTAGCGGTCCATGAAGCTTTCTTT
TRBJ2-7	NA	NA	TRBV12-3/TRBV12-4	CASSLAGGRTYEQYF	TGTGCCAGCAGTTTAGCAGGGGGGCGGACCTACGAGCAGTACTTC
TRBJ2-7	TRBD1	NA	TRBV20-1	CSARGQGGAYEQYF	TGCAGTGCCAGGGGACAGGGGGGAGCCTACGAGCAGTACTTC
TRBJ1-1	NA	few	TRBV12-3/TRBV12-4	CASSSWPGNTEAFF	TGTGCCAGCAGTTCCTGGCCAGGGAACACTGAAGCTTTCTTT
TRBJ2-3	NA	NA	TRBV15	CATSRDDWEASTDTQYF	TGTGCCACCAGCAGAGATGACTGGGAGGCGTCGACAGATACGCAGTATTTT
TRBJ2-7	TRBD1	NA	TRBV14	CASSRHRTGRLYEQYF	TGTGCCAGCAGCCGACATCGGACAGGTCGCTTATACGAGCAGTACTTC
TRBJ2-3	NA	few	TRBV7-8	CASSWGDRHTDTQYF	TGTGCCAGCAGCTGGGGAGACCGGCACACAGATACGCAGTATTTT
TRBJ2-3	TRBD1	NA	TRBV6-1	CASSQVPGQGIDTQYF	TGTGCCAGCAGTCAGGTTCCGGGACAGGGAATCGATACGCAGTATTTT
TRBJ1-1	NA	few	TRBV6-1	CASSLDKPGDTEAFF	TGTGCCAGCAGTCTGGACAAACCCGGGGACACTGAAGCTTTCTTT
TRBJ1-5	TRBD1	NA	TRBV9	CASSVGGRTGDQPQHF	TGTGCCAGCAGCGTAGGAGGGAGGACAGGGGATCAGCCCCAGCATTTT
TRBJ2-3	TRBD2	NA	TRBV7-2	CASSLGLAGGPGRDTQYF	TGTGCCAGCAGCCTCGGGCTAGCGGGGGGGCCGGGAAGGGATACGCAGTATTTT
TRBJ2-1	NA	few	TRBV7-8	CASSPRAPGVSEHNEQFF	TGTGCCAGCAGCCCTAGGGCCCCGGGGGTTAGCGAGCACAATGAGCAGTTCTTC
TRBJ2-1	NA	NA	TRBV7-9	CASSRPSGTVHNEQFF	TGTGCCAGCAGCCGACCGTCGGGGACGGTACACAATGAGCAGTTCTTC
TRBJ2-1	NA	few	TRBV4-3	CASSQDTGRGPSYNEQFF	TGCGCCAGCAGCCAAGATACAGGGAGGGGCCCTAGTTACAATGAGCAGTTCTTC
TRBJ2-5	NA	many	TRBV12-3/TRBV12-4	CASSSSGGHQETQYF	TGTGCCAGCAGTTCGTCGGGGGGCCACCAAGAGACCCAGTACTTC
TRBJ1-1	NA	NA	TRBV6-6	CASRGPHREGTEAFF	TGTGCCAGCAGAGGCCCCCACAGGGAGGGTACTGAAGCTTTCTTT
TRBJ2-2	NA	few	TRBV2	CASSEIRHSGELFF	TGTGCCAGCAGTGAAATCAGACACTCCGGGGAGCTGTTTTTT
TRBJ2-5	NA	NA	TRBV7-9	CASSSPSQETQYF	TGTGCCAGCAGTTCCCCCAGCCAAGAGACCCAGTACTTC
TRBJ1-4	TRBD1	few	TRBV4-1	CASSQDRSMGEKLFF	TGCGCCAGCAGCCAGGACAGGTCTATGGGGGAAAAACTGTTTTTT
TRBJ2-5	TRBD1	many	TRBV7-9	CASSPDRGRETQYF	TGTGCCAGCAGCCCGGACAGGGGGAGAGAGACCCAGTACTTC
TRBJ1-1	TRBD1	few	TRBV2	CASSEAAGTGGTEAFF	TGTGCCAGCAGTGAAGCGGCCGGGACAGGGGGGACTGAAGCTTTCTTT
TRBJ1-1	TRBD1	NA	TRBV6-1	CASSEGRDRLNTEAFF	TGTGCCAGCAGTGAAGGAAGGGACAGGCTTAACACTGAAGCTTTCTTT
TRBJ1-5	TRBD1	few	TRBV4-1	CASSQADRLEQPQHF	TGCGCCAGCAGCCAAGCGGACAGGTTGGAACAGCCCCAGCATTTT
TRBJ2-3	TRBD2	NA	TRBV7-4	CASSYTTSGSGTDTQYF	TGTGCCAGCAGCTACACGACTAGCGGGTCAGGGACAGATACGCAGTATTTT
TRBJ2-1	NA	few	TRBV7-6	CASSFIGGISYNEQFF	TGTGCCAGCAGCTTCATCGGGGGAATTTCCTACAATGAGCAGTTCTTC
TRBJ2-5	NA	many	TRBV7-2	CASSLAYMGVREQETQYF	TGTGCCAGCAGCTTAGCCTATATGGGGGTCAGGGAACAAGAGACCCAGTACTTC
TRBJ2-1	NA	NA	TRBV4-3	CASSQEEWNEQFF	TGCGCCAGCAGCCAAGAGGAATGGAATGAGCAGTTCTTC
TRBJ1-1	NA	NA	TRBV4-1	CASSPSLSMNTEAFF	TGCGCCAGCAGCCCGTCTCTCAGTATGAACACTGAAGCTTTCTTT
TRBJ1-2	TRBD1	many	TRBV7-6	CASSLDVFGTGRNGYTF	TGTGCCAGCAGCTTAGATGTTTTTGGGACAGGGCGCAATGGCTACACCTTC
TRBJ2-5	TRBD1	few	TRBV7-9	CASSPRDRGPQETQYF	TGTGCCAGCAGCCCGAGGGACAGGGGTCCTCAAGAGACCCAGTACTTC
TRBJ1-2	TRBD1	NA	TRBV7-8	CASSFIDLTGDEIYGYTF	TGTGCCAGCAGCTTCATTGACTTGACAGGGGATGAAATCTATGGCTACACCTTC
TRBJ2-5	TRBD2	NA	TRBV5-4	CASSPSGGIGGETQYF	TGTGCCAGCAGCCCGAGCGGGGGTATAGGGGGGGAGACCCAGTACTTC
TRBJ1-6	NA	NA	TRBV19	CASSPFPGNPGSPLHF	TGTGCCAGTAGTCCTTTTCCCGGGAATCCAGGTTCACCCCTCCACTTT
TRBJ1-6	TRBD1	NA	TRBV15	CATSRDRTGRNSPLHF	TGTGCCACCAGCAGAGATAGGACAGGGAGGAATTCACCCCTCCACTTT
TRBJ2-3	NA	few	TRBV25-1	CASSEYPTGLTDTQYF	TGTGCCAGCAGTGAATATCCCACAGGCCTGACAGATACGCAGTATTTT
TRBJ2-2	NA	few	TRBV19	CASSWGIDTGELFF	TGTGCCAGTAGTTGGGGAATCGACACCGGGGAGCTGTTTTTT
TRBJ1-1	NA	few	TRBV19	CASMWGSETEAFF	TGTGCCAGTATGTGGGGATCAGAAACTGAAGCTTTCTTT
TRBJ2-1	TRBD2	NA	TRBV7-2	CASSGGGGWLAGGPYNEQFF	TGTGCCAGCAGCGGGGGGGGGGGGTGGCTAGCGGGGGGTCCCTACAATGAGCAGTTCTTC
TRBJ1-1	NA	once	TRBV20-1	CSARDFMSGGHTEAFF	TGCAGTGCTAGAGATTTCATGTCGGGCGGCCACACTGAAGCTTTCTTT
TRBJ1-1	TRBD1	few	TRBV7-9	CASSPLTGVDTEAFF	TGTGCCAGCAGCCCGTTGACAGGGGTGGACACTGAAGCTTTCTTT
TRBJ2-3	NA	once	TRBV4-2	CASSQDWGRRTDTQYF	TGTGCCAGCAGCCAAGATTGGGGACGGCGCACAGATACGCAGTATTTT